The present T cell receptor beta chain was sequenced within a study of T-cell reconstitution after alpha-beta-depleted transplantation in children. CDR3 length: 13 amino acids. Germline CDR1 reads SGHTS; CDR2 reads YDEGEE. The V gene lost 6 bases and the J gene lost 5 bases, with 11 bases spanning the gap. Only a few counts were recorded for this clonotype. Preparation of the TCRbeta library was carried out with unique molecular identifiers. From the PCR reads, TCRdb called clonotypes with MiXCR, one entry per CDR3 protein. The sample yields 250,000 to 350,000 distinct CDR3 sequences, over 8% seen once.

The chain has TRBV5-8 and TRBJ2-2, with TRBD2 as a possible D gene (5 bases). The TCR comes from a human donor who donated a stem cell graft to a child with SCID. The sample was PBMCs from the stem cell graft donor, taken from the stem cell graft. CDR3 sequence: CASTTRRTGELFF. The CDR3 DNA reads TGTGCCAGCACCACCCGGAGGACCGGGGAGCTGTTTTTT. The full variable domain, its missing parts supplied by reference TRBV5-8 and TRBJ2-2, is EAGVTQSPTHLIKTRGQQATLRCSPISGHTSVYWYQQALGLGLQFLLWYDEGEERNRGNFPPRFSGRQFPNYSSELNVNALELEDSALYLCASTTRRTGELFFGEGSRLTVL.